The next 4 T cell receptor beta chains were all read from a single sample in a study of T cell responses to AZD1222 COVID-19 vaccine. The repertoire was sequenced with immunoSEQ multiplex PCR; TCRdb's copy has only in-frame clones and lacks some. The repertoire has about 140,000 clones, approximately 90% of them found once; the top ten carry 1.3% to 1.5%. The sample was peripheral blood, taken on day 0 of AZD1222 vaccination. These receptors were obtained from an adult in good health.

The chain is built from TRBV27 and TRBJ2-7; 7 bases line up with TRBD1. This CDR3 is 14 amino acids long. Germline V gives CDR1 MNHEY, CDR2 SMNVEV (reference sequence). With V trimmed by 7 bases and J by 4 bases, 10 bases remained unmatched. The CDR3 spells CASMEIGGAYEQYF. CDR3 DNA: TGTGCCAGCATGGAAATAGGGGGCGCATACGAGCAGTACTTC.

The count of this clone is one. The chain uses TRBV19 and TRBJ2-7; the D is unclear. The V gene lost 6 bases and the J gene lost 5 bases, with 14 bases spanning the gap. CDR3 size: 13 residues. Germline CDR1 is LNHDA and CDR2 is SQIVND (reference sequence). Here the CDR3 DNA reads TGTGCCAGTAGGGCCCCGCCGGCCCACGAGCAGTACTTC. It specifies CASRAPPAHEQYF. Together with reference TRBV19 and TRBJ2-7, the CDR3 gives the full variable domain: DGGITQSPKYLFRKEGQNVTLSCEQNLNHDAMYWYRQDPGQGLRLIYYSQIVNDFQKGDIAEGYSVSREKKESFPLTVTSAQKNPTAFYLCASRAPPAHEQYFGPGTRLTVT.

This rearrangement joins TRBV19 to TRBJ2-3, with 8 positions matching TRBD2. The J segment lost 4 bases and the V segment lost 3 bases, leaving 9 bases of the junction unmatched. The CDR3 covers 16 residues. Germline assignment: CDR1 LNHDA and CDR2 SQIVND (reference sequence). The CDR3 DNA reads as TGTGCCAGTAGTATCCGGACGGAGCGGGGGTCAGATACGCAGTATTTT. It translates to CASSIRTERGSDTQYF.

The chain couples TRBV28 to TRBJ1-1, with D tentatively TRBD1 (5 bases). V shed 5 bases and J shed 4 bases, with 20 bases lying between them. This CDR3 is built from 16 residues. Germline assignment: CDR1 MDHEN and CDR2 SYDVKM. Here the CDR3 DNA reads TGTGCCAGCAGTGAGAGTCGGGGTGGGGGAAGCACTGAAGCTTTCTTT. It codes for CASSESRGGGSTEAFF.